This entry lists 14 T cell receptor beta chains sequenced from one sample in a study of cytomegalovirus exposure and HLA in healthy donors. PCR employed 60 Vbeta and 13 Jbeta primers. Produced via immunoSEQ multiplex PCR; TCRdb's table is partial and in-frame only. Altogether fewer than 150,000 clones are present, about 70% being singletons, with the ten largest covering around 3.2%. The specimen was PBMCs. The receptors here all came from a man between 35 and 55 years old in good health and CMV-seronegative.

The chain is built from TRBV19 and TRBJ1-5; 10 nucleotides line up with TRBD1. The CDR3 is made up of 17 amino acids. Germline-derived CDR1 and CDR2 are LNHDA and SQIVND (reference sequence). J gave up 1 base and V 5 bases, and 8 bases lay outside the gene matches. This CDR3 reads CASSVGTGVGSNQPQHF. The CDR3 DNA is TGTGCCAGTAGTGTCGGGACAGGGGTAGGGAGCAATCAGCCCCAGCATTTT.

The chain joins TRBV2 to TRBJ1-6; no clear D. The length of the CDR3 is 15 residues. CDR1 and CDR2 from the germline V gene are SNHLY and FYNNEI. Trimming removed 3 bases from V and 4 bases from J, with 10 bases in between. CDR3 in amino acids: CASSDWGGYNSPLHF. As DNA, the CDR3 is TGTGCCAGCAGTGATTGGGGAGGATATAATTCACCCCTCCACTTT.

The genes are TRBV30 and TRBJ1-1; D not certain. V was shortened by 8 bases and J by 0 bases, with 10 bases between the two germline ends. The CDR3 extends over 12 amino acids. The germline CDR1 and CDR2 sequences are GTSNPN and SVGIG (reference sequence). The CDR3 sequence is CAGGRLNTEAFF. CDR3 DNA sequence: TGTGCCGGCGGTCGGTTGAACACTGAAGCTTTCTTT.

The chain is built from TRBV30 and TRBJ2-1; maybe TRBD2 (6 bases). The CDR3 runs to 16 residues. Germline loops: CDR1 GTSNPN, CDR2 SVGIG (reference sequence). Trimming took off 3 bases at V and 0 bases at J, with 15 bases between the two ends. The CDR3: CAWRLGSRGSYNEQFF. In nucleotides, the CDR3 is TGTGCCTGGAGGCTGGGCTCGCGGGGCTCCTACAATGAGCAGTTCTTC.

This chain uses TRBV6-1 with TRBJ1-1, with D possibly TRBD1 on 6 matching bases. The CDR3 covers 14 residues. Trimming removed 7 bases at V and 5 bases at J, with 17 bases between. Germline-derived CDR1 and CDR2 are MNHNS and SASEGT. The CDR3: CASTLTPGVTEAFF. As DNA, the CDR3 is TGTGCCAGCACCTTGACCCCAGGGGTAACTGAAGCTTTCTTT.

The CDR3 sequence is CASSGDRSTYGYTF. CDR3 nucleotides: TGTGCCAGCTCAGGGGACAGGTCGACTTATGGCTACACCTTC. J is TRBJ1-2 and V is TRBV18; TRBD1 matches 8 bases. The CDR3 runs 14 residues. Germline V gene data show CDR1 as KGHSH and CDR2 as LQKENI. V lost 5 bases to trimming and J lost 5 bases; unmatched junction nucleotides: 7.

In this sample, this clone turned up a few times. The chain uses TRBV11-3 and TRBJ2-7; possibly TRBD2 for D (6 bases). Deletions cut 1 base from V and 3 bases from J, with 16 bases between. The CDR3 length is 16 residues. Germline V gene data show CDR1 as SGHNT and CDR2 as YENEEA. CDR3 nucleotide sequence: TGTGCCAGCAGCTTAGCAACGTATGGGGGGAACTACGAGCAGTACTTC. It specifies CASSLATYGGNYEQYF.

This chain uses TRBV19 with TRBJ1-2; D is perhaps TRBD1 (6 bases). CDR3 length equals 14 residues. V shed 5 bases and J shed 4 bases, with 14 bases lying between them. Looked up from germline, CDR1 is LNHDA and CDR2 is SQIVND (reference sequence). The DNA of the CDR3 is TGTGCCAGTAGTCCTGACGGGGGGCCCTATGGCTACACCTTC. This sequence encodes CASSPDGGPYGYTF.

The CDR3 sequence: CASSKTDRGGNQPQHF. Here the CDR3 DNA reads TGTGCCAGCAGCAAAACGGACAGGGGGGGCAATCAGCCCCAGCATTTT. This chain links TRBV21-1 with TRBJ1-5; TRBD1, the table's D call, lacks a check against the DNA. TRBV21-1 is shown as a pseudogene. The CDR3 is 16 residues long.

The chain links TRBV7-9 to TRBJ1-1, with 11 nucleotides matching TRBD1. With 0 bases clipped from V and 5 bases from J, the junction kept 11 bases outside the gene matches. The CDR3 has 18 residues. The germline CDR1 and CDR2 sequences are SEHNR and FQNEAQ (reference sequence). CDR3 nucleotide sequence: TGTGCCAGCAGCTTAGCGTGGACAGGGGGCTCTGGAGGTACTGAAGCTTTCTTT. This translates into CASSLAWTGGSGGTEAFF.

This chain joins TRBV9 and TRBJ2-1; 9 bases line up with TRBD2. With V trimmed by 3 bases and J by 8 bases, 6 bases remained unmatched. Germline CDR1 is SGDLS and CDR2 is YYNGEE. The CDR3 loop spans 14 amino acids. The CDR3 bases are TGTGCCAGCAGCGCCGTAGCGGGGGACGATGAGCAGTTCTTC. It specifies CASSAVAGDDEQFF.

This sequence joins TRBV28 and TRBJ1-2, with TRBD1 matching 10 bases. This CDR3 region has 13 residues. J gave up 1 base and V 8 bases, and 1 base lay outside the gene matches. Looked up from germline, CDR1 is MDHEN and CDR2 is SYDVKM. The CDR3 loop reads CASGDRGNYGYTF. The CDR3 coding sequence is TGTGCCAGCGGGGACAGGGGTAACTATGGCTACACCTTC.

This rearrangement joins TRBV19 to TRBJ1-2; D remains ambiguous. CDR1 and CDR2 from the germline V gene are LNHDA and SQIVND (reference sequence). The CDR3 contains 11 residues. V was trimmed by 6 bases and J by 4 bases, leaving 6 bases between them. As DNA, the CDR3 is TGTGCCAGTAGGTCTGTCTATGGCTACACCTTC. As protein: CASRSVYGYTF.

V usage is TRBV6-1 and J usage is TRBJ1-5, with TRBD1 as a possible D gene (5 bases). The CDR3 totals 15 residues. With 8 bases removed from V and 0 bases from J, the gap between germline ends came to 14 bases. Germline values: CDR1 MNHNS, CDR2 SASEGT. CDR3 in amino acids: CASLRQPYSNQPQHF. The DNA of the CDR3 is TGTGCCAGCTTGCGACAGCCATATAGCAATCAGCCCCAGCATTTT.